The 30 T cell receptor beta chains given below trace back to one sample, sequenced in a study of T-cell reconstitution after alpha-beta-depleted transplantation in children. Using unique molecular identifiers, the investigators prepared the TCRbeta library. TCRdb passed the PCR reads through MiXCR, listing each CDR3 protein once. The sample lists hundreds of thousands of distinct CDR3 sequences; roughly 17% were seen once. This specimen consisted of PBMCs, mostly from graft donor cells, obtained 360 days after TCRalphabeta/CD19-depleted stem cell transplant. The origin of the receptors is a boy under two years old who had a stem cell transplant for Wiskott-Aldrich syndrome, so the T cells may come from the graft donor.

The chain is built from TRBV27 and TRBJ2-1; 12 bases align to TRBD2. From germline, CDR1 is MNHEY and CDR2 SMNVEV (reference sequence). The CDR3 length is 17 residues. V was pared by 5 bases and J by 6 bases, with 11 bases of the junction left unmatched. The CDR3 DNA sequence: TGTGCCAGCAGTCCCCTTCGACTAGCGGGAGTCCCCAATGAGCAGTTCTTC. The encoded protein is CASSPLRLAGVPNEQFF.

The J gene is TRBJ2-7, the V gene TRBV7-2; TRBD1 aligns across 8 bases. The ends lost 1 base at V and 6 bases at J; junction bases unmatched: 8. Germline loops: CDR1 SGHTA, CDR2 FQGNSA. CDR3 length: 15 amino acids. The CDR3 here is CASSLELQGAREQYF. The CDR3 nucleotides read TGTGCCAGCAGCTTAGAACTCCAGGGGGCTCGCGAGCAGTACTTC. Combining the CDR3 with reference TRBV7-2 and TRBJ2-7 gives the whole variable domain GAGVSQSPSNKVTEKGKDVELRCDPISGHTALYWYRQSLGQGLEFLIYFQGNSAPDKSGLPSDRFSAERTGGSVSTLTIQRTQQEDSAVYLCASSLELQGAREQYFGPGTRLTVT.

V and J are TRBV24-1 and TRBJ2-3; D is tentatively TRBD1 or TRBD2 (5 bases each). Germline assignment: CDR1 KGHDR and CDR2 SFDVKD. V lost 1 base and J lost 2, with 12 bases in between. The CDR3 is made up of 16 amino acids. The CDR3 nucleotides read TGTGCCACCAGTGATTTCCCGGGGCCCTACACAGATACGCAGTATTTT. Residues: CATSDFPGPYTDTQYF.

The sample holds a few counts of this clonotype. The genes are TRBV5-1 and TRBJ2-3; the match to TRBD1 covers 9 bases. V lost 7 bases, J lost 2 bases, and 2 bases stayed unmatched. Germline V gene data show CDR1 as SGHRS and CDR2 as YFSETQ. This CDR3 has 13 amino acids. The CDR3 sequence is CASGTGTTDTQYF. The CDR3 DNA follows: TGCGCCAGCGGGACAGGGACCACAGATACGCAGTATTTT.

This chain links TRBV29-1 with TRBJ2-1; D is undetermined. V shed 6 bases and J shed 0 bases, with 9 bases lying between them. The CDR3 runs 13 residues. Germline-derived CDR1 and CDR2 are SQVTM and ANQGSEA. CDR3 sequence (DNA): TGCAGCGTGCGCCTTAGCTCCTACAATGAGCAGTTCTTC. Its protein product is CSVRLSSYNEQFF.

This rearrangement joins TRBV7-9 to TRBJ1-2; D not resolved. The CDR3 loop spans 13 amino acids. V gave up 3 bases and J gave up 6 bases, with 11 bases separating them. Looked up from germline, CDR1 is SEHNR and CDR2 is FQNEAQ (reference sequence). CDR3 sequence reads: CASSFTLRDGYTF. In DNA form, the CDR3 reads TGTGCCAGCAGCTTCACCTTGCGTGATGGCTACACCTTC.

The chain recombines TRBV20-1 with TRBJ2-5, with no clear D. The V end was cut by 4 bases, the J end by 2 bases, with 11 bases between. Germline lookup yields CDR1 DFQATT and CDR2 SNEGSKA (reference sequence). This CDR3 spans 13 amino acids. CDR3 bases: TGCAGTGCTAAGAACACAATGCAAGAGACCCAGTACTTC. It is translated as CSAKNTMQETQYF.

The table lists this clonotype with a few counts. The genes are TRBV11-2 and TRBJ2-1; D is possibly TRBD1 (8 bases). The ends were cut back, 5 bases at V and 5 bases at J, with 19 bases in the middle. The CDR3 sequence is 16 residues long. The germline V gene encodes CDR1 SGHAT and CDR2 FQNNGV. The CDR3 DNA reads as TGTGCCAGCAGCATTCCCTACAGGGGGGGGAACAATGAGCAGTTCTTC. Encoded protein: CASSIPYRGGNNEQFF.

The sample holds a few counts of this clonotype. The chain employs TRBV5-1 and TRBJ2-2; D is perhaps TRBD2 (6 bases). Germline V CDR1 and CDR2: SGHRS, YFSETQ. The CDR3 runs to 17 residues. V shed 0 bases and J shed 1 base, with 13 bases lying between them. The DNA of the CDR3 is TGCGCCAGCAGCTTGGCACCGCGGGGCCAGAACACCGGGGAGCTGTTTTTT. This encodes CASSLAPRGQNTGELFF.

The rearrangement uses TRBV12-3 or TRBV12-4 and TRBJ1-5, with D perhaps TRBD1 (5 bases). The CDR3 covers 14 residues. Between the trimmed V and J ends, which lost 1 base and 6 bases, there was a span of 10 bases. In DNA, the CDR3 is TGTGCCAGCAGTTTAGGGGCAGGGAGTCAGCCCCAGCATTTT. This gives the protein CASSLGAGSQPQHF.

This clonotype has just one count. The chain couples TRBV5-1 to TRBJ1-1; D is ambiguous. The V gene's germline CDR1 is SGHRS and CDR2 YFSETQ. V lost 3 bases and J lost 1, with 10 bases in between. CDR3 length equals 14 residues. As DNA, the CDR3 is TGCGCCAGCAGCTCCTTGGCAGGGAACACTGAAGCTTTCTTT. This gives the protein CASSSLAGNTEAFF.

This clonotype was seen only a few times. This chain links TRBV7-2 with TRBJ2-7, with TRBD2 matching over 12 bases. Trimming took 2 bases from V and 2 from J; bases not matched to a gene: 4. Germline lookup yields CDR1 SGHTA and CDR2 FQGNSA. This CDR3 region has 16 residues. DNA for the CDR3: TGTGCCAGCAGCTTACCGCGACTAGCGGGAGCCTACGAGCAGTACTTC. Amino acids: CASSLPRLAGAYEQYF.

The CDR3 loop reads CASRALLRERTNTGELFF. CDR3 in DNA: TGTGCCAGCCGCGCTTTACTCAGGGAGAGAACGAACACCGGGGAGCTGTTTTTT. The chain is built from TRBV6-1 and TRBJ2-2; the D call may be TRBD1 or TRBD2 (5 bases each). Trimming removed 8 bases from V and 0 bases from J, with 22 bases in between. Germline V gene sequence: CDR1 MNHNS, CDR2 SASEGT. The CDR3 covers 18 residues.

The rearrangement uses TRBV28 and TRBJ2-1; tentatively, D is TRBD1 or TRBD2 (5 bases each). Between the trimmed V and J ends, which lost 8 bases and 9 bases, there was a span of 17 bases. This CDR3 region has 13 residues. Germline lookup yields CDR1 MDHEN and CDR2 SYDVKM. The CDR3 DNA reads TGTGCCAGCCGGGGCTTCAAGAAGAGTGAGCAGTTCTTC. The encoded protein is CASRGFKKSEQFF. The whole variable domain, filled in from reference TRBV28 and TRBJ2-1, reads DVKVTQSSRYLVKRTGEKVFLECVQDMDHENMFWYRQDPGLGLRLIYFSYDVKMKEKGDIPEGYSVSREKKERFSLILESASTNQTSMYLCASRGFKKSEQFFGPGTRLTVL.

The V call is TRBV10-3, the J call TRBJ2-2; 11 bases are shared with TRBD1. Trimming removed 6 bases from V and 8 bases from J; junction bases left unmatched: 8. Germline V gene sequence: CDR1 ENHRY, CDR2 SYGVKD. CDR3 length equals 15 residues. CDR3 protein: CAIRTGTGGEGELFF. The CDR3 DNA reads TGTGCCATCAGAACAGGGACAGGGGGAGAAGGGGAGCTGTTTTTT.

This clonotype has more than one count but fewer than ten. This chain links TRBV6-5 with TRBJ2-2; 7 bases align to TRBD1. This CDR3 has 15 amino acids. The V gene end was trimmed by 5 bases and the J gene end by 5 bases; junction bases not matched to a gene: 8. Germline CDR1 MNHEY, CDR2 SVGAGI. In DNA, the CDR3 is TGTGCCAGCAGTACCGAAGGGGGCGCGACCGGGGAGCTGTTTTTT. Encoded protein: CASSTEGGATGELFF.

The V and J genes are TRBV5-1 and TRBJ2-3; TRBD2 matches 10 bases. V trimming: 6 bases; J trimming: 5 bases; junction bases outside the gene matches: 9. Germline V CDR1 and CDR2: SGHRS, YFSETQ. This CDR3 has 15 residues. The CDR3 sequence is CASKQVGLARDTQYF. DNA of the CDR3: TGCGCCAGCAAACAAGTGGGACTAGCGAGAGATACGCAGTATTTT.

This clonotype was observed a handful of times. The chain combines TRBV6-2 or TRBV6-3 with TRBJ2-7; maybe TRBD1 (5 bases). The CDR3 is 17 amino acids. Trimming left V 7 bases short and J 5 bases short, with 27 bases between. The germline gives CDR1 MNHEY, CDR2 SVGEGT. CDR3 in DNA: TGTGCCAGCAAAAGTGCCAGGGCGGTGGCGAGTAAGGACGAGCAGTACTTC. It translates to CASKSARAVASKDEQYF.

Written as DNA, the CDR3 is TGCAGCGTTGAAGATCGGGTCCCCTCTGGGGCCAACGTCCTGACTTTC. It specifies CSVEDRVPSGANVLTF. The chain recombines TRBV29-1 with TRBJ2-6; D is ambiguous. V lost 0 bases and J lost 0, with 9 bases in between. The CDR3 has 16 amino acids. Germline V CDR1 and CDR2: SQVTM, ANQGSEA.

The chain carries TRBV10-3 and TRBJ2-5, with D possibly being TRBD2 (5 bases). The CDR3 runs 15 residues. Trimming left V 4 bases short and J 0 bases short, with 12 bases between. In germline, CDR1 is ENHRY, CDR2 SYGVKD. CDR3 DNA: TGTGCCATCAGTGGGGAGATGGGTAACCAAGAGACCCAGTACTTC. Translation gives CAISGEMGNQETQYF.

This chain connects TRBV2 to TRBJ2-2; 7 positions agree with TRBD2. Germline CDR1 and CDR2: SNHLY and FYNNEI. The CDR3 runs 14 residues. J was trimmed by 1 base and V by 8 bases; bases with no gene match: 4. The CDR3 DNA reads TGTGCCAGCGAGACGGGGGGGAACACCGGGGAGCTGTTTTTT. The encoded protein is CASETGGNTGELFF.

This clonotype was counted a single time. The CDR3 sequence: CASSLDRLAGITDTQYF. DNA of the CDR3: TGTGCCAGCAGCTTAGATAGGCTAGCGGGAATCACAGATACGCAGTATTTT. This rearrangement joins TRBV11-2 to TRBJ2-3; 9 positions match TRBD2. Per the germline V gene, CDR1 is SGHAT and CDR2 is FQNNGV. The CDR3 runs 17 residues. V was pared by 0 bases and J by 2 bases, with 6 bases of the junction left unmatched.

This clonotype was found a few times. The chain employs TRBV5-1 and TRBJ2-7; D ambiguous. The length of the CDR3 is 15 residues. V shed 0 bases and J shed 2 bases, with 12 bases lying between them. Germline CDR1 SGHRS, CDR2 YFSETQ. The CDR3 sequence: CASSLGQTVTYEQYF. DNA of the CDR3: TGCGCCAGCAGCTTGGGGCAGACTGTAACCTACGAGCAGTACTTC.

The chain combines TRBV6-1 with TRBJ2-5, with D perhaps TRBD2 (7 bases). V lost 6 bases and J 5 bases, leaving 16 bases between the germline ends. Germline CDR1 is MNHNS and CDR2 is SASEGT. The CDR3 is made up of 14 amino acids. The DNA of the CDR3 is TGTGCCAGCAGGCAAGGGGGGAGGGGTGAGACCCAGTACTTC. Amino acid sequence: CASRQGGRGETQYF.

The chain employs TRBV20-1 and TRBJ2-7, with TRBD2 matching over 7 bases. J was trimmed by 0 bases and V by 1 base; bases with no gene match: 6. CDR1 and CDR2 from the germline V gene are DFQATT and SNEGSKA (reference sequence). This CDR3 contains 15 residues. As DNA, the CDR3 is TGCAGTGCTAGAGGGACTAGGAGGGGCTCCTACGAGCAGTACTTC. It translates to CSARGTRRGSYEQYF.

Only a few counts were recorded for this clonotype. The chain combines TRBV7-9 with TRBJ2-5; TRBD2 might be the D (5 bases). Germline V gives CDR1 SEHNR, CDR2 FQNEAQ (reference sequence). The CDR3 runs to 15 residues. The germline V and J ends were trimmed by 1 base and 3 bases, with 12 bases remaining between them. The DNA of the CDR3 is TGTGCCAGCAGCTTAGGTGTGGAGGACGAAGAGACCCAGTACTTC. Its translation is CASSLGVEDEETQYF.

V is TRBV29-1 and J is TRBJ2-7, with D possibly TRBD1 on 6 matching bases. The germline CDR1 and CDR2 sequences are SQVTM and ANQGSEA. CDR3 length: 13 residues. Deletions cut 5 bases from V and 9 bases from J, with 20 bases between. In DNA, the CDR3 is TGCAGCGTTCGACAGGACAGCCCTTCTTCGCAGTACTTC. Amino acids: CSVRQDSPSSQYF.

The chain carries TRBV5-6 and TRBJ2-5, with TRBD1 matching 8 bases. J gave up 1 base and V 2 bases, and 7 bases lay outside the gene matches. Looked up from germline, CDR1 is SGHDT and CDR2 is YYEEEE. The CDR3 is 16 amino acids. CDR3 coding DNA: TGTGCCAGCAGCTTTGGTCAGGACAGGGCCCAAGAGACCCAGTACTTC. Amino acids: CASSFGQDRAQETQYF. Filled out from reference TRBV5-6 and TRBJ2-5, the complete variable domain reads DAGVTQSPTHLIKTRGQQVTLRCSPKSGHDTVSWYQQALGQGPQFIFQYYEEEERQRGNFPDRFSGHQFPNYSSELNVNALLLGDSALYLCASSFGQDRAQETQYFGPGTRLLVL.

This clonotype was counted between two and nine times. This chain joins TRBV4-1 and TRBJ2-2; D is undetermined. From germline, CDR1 is MGHRA and CDR2 YSYEKL. The CDR3 is 18 residues long. With 0 bases removed from V and 4 bases from J, the gap between germline ends came to 18 bases. CDR3 coding DNA: TGCGCCAGCAGCCAAGAAGTCGGTCGCCGGCACATCACCGGGGAGCTGTTTTTT. Translation: CASSQEVGRRHITGELFF.

CDR3 region: CASSPTRTRGLSSYNEQFF. The CDR3 bases are TGCGCCAGCAGCCCTACTCGGACTAGGGGTTTAAGCTCCTACAATGAGCAGTTCTTC. This chain links TRBV5-1 with TRBJ2-1, with TRBD2 matching over 7 bases. This CDR3 has 19 amino acids. V dropped 4 bases and J dropped 0; count of bases not matched to a gene: 16. Germline V gene data show CDR1 as SGHRS and CDR2 as YFSETQ.